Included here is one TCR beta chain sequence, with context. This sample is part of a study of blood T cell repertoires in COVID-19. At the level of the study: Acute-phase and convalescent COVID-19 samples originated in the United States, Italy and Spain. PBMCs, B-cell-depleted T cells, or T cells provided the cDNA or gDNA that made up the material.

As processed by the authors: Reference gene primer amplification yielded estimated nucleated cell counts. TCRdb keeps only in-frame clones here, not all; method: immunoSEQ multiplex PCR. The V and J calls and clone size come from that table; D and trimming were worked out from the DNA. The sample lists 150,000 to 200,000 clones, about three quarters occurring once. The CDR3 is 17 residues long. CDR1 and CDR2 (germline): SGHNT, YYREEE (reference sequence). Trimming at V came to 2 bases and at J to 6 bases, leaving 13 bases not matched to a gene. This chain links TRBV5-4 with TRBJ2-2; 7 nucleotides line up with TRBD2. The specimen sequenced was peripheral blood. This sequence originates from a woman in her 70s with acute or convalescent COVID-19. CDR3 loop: CASSLPPRGGGPGELFF. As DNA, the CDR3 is TGTGCCAGCAGCTTACCACCCCGCGGCGGGGGTCCCGGGGAGCTGTTTTTT.